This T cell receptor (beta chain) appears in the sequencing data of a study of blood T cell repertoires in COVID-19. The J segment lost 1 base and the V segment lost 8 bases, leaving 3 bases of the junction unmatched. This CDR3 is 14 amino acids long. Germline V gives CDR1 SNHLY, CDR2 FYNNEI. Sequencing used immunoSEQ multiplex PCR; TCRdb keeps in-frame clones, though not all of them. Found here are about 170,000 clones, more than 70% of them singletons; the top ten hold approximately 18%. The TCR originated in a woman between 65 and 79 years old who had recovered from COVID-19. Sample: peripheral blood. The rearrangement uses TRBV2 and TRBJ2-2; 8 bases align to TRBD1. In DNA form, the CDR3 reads TGTGCCAGCTCGGGGACAGGGAACACCGGGGAGCTGTTTTTT. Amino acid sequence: CASSGTGNTGELFF.